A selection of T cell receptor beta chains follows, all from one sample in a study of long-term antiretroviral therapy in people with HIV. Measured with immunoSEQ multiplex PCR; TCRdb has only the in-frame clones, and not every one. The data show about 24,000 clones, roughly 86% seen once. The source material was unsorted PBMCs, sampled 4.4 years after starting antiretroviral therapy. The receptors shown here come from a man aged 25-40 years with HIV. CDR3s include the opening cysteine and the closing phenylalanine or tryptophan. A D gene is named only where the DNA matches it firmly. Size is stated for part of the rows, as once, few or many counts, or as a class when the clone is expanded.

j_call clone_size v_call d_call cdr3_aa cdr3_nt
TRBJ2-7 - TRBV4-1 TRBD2 CASSLIMGGPYEQYF TGCGCCAGCAGCCTAATTATGGGAGGGCCCTACGAGCAGTACTTC
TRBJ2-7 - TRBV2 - CASSAAGTSYEQYF TGTGCCAGCAGTGCCGCCGGGACCTCCTACGAGCAGTACTTC
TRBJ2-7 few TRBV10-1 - CASSETLLSSYEQYF TGCGCCAGCAGTGAGACCTTACTGAGTTCCTACGAGCAGTACTTC
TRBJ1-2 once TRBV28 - CASSLQVPGRDYGYTF TGTGCCAGCAGTCTTCAGGTGCCGGGGCGGGACTATGGCTACACCTTC
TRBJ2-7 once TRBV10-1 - CASSEFGTYEQYF TGCGCCAGCAGTGAGTTCGGAACCTACGAGCAGTACTTC
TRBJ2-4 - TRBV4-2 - CASSQDRTRNIQYF TGTGCCAGCAGCCAAGACAGGACGAGAAACATTCAGTACTTC
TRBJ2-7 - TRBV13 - CASSLGGAFYEQYF TGTGCCAGCAGCTTAGGGGGGGCTTTCTACGAGCAGTACTTC
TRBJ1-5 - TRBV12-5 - CASGLVRDKNQPQHF TGTGCTAGTGGTTTGGTACGGGACAAAAATCAGCCCCAGCATTTT
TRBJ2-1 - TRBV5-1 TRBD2 CASSPGTSGWNEQFF TGCGCCAGCAGCCCCGGGACTAGTGGGTGGAATGAGCAGTTCTTC
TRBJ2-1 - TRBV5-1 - CASSLARSLRDEQFF TGCGCCAGCAGCCTGGCGAGGAGCCTGAGGGATGAGCAGTTCTTC
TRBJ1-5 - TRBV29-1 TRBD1 CSVVMAGGQPQHF TGCAGCGTTGTAATGGCAGGGGGTCAGCCCCAGCATTTT
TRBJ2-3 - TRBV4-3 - CASSQDLLLAGWAGTQYF TGCGCCAGCAGCCAAGATCTTCTCCTAGCCGGATGGGCGGGTACGCAGTATTTT
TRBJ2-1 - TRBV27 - CASTLSGAYNEQFF TGTGCCAGCACTTTGTCGGGGGCTTACAATGAGCAGTTCTTC
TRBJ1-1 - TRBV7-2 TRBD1 CASSKGQGLNAEAFF TGTGCCAGCAGCAAAGGACAGGGACTTAACGCTGAAGCTTTCTTT
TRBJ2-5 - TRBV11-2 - CASSFFTGLGETQYF TGTGCCAGCAGCTTTTTTACAGGGTTAGGGGAGACCCAGTACTTC
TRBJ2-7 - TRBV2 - CASDNLGTDRSSYEQYF TGTGCCAGCGACAACCTCGGGACCGATAGGTCCTCCTACGAGCAGTACTTC
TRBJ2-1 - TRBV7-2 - CASSLGPDPMDEQFF TGTGCCAGCAGCTTAGGACCGGATCCTATGGATGAGCAGTTCTTC
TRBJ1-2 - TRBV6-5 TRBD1 CASSPPGQGSYGYTF TGTGCCAGCAGCCCTCCGGGACAGGGAAGCTATGGCTACACCTTC
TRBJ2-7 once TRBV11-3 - CASSLDSYEQYF TGTGCCAGCAGCTTGGACAGCTACGAGCAGTACTTC
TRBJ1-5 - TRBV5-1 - CASSPFSGARDQPQHF TGCGCCAGCAGCCCCTTTTCAGGGGCGCGGGATCAGCCCCAGCATTTT
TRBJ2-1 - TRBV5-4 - CASSFLASLYNEQFF TGTGCCAGCAGCTTTCTTGCTAGTCTCTACAATGAGCAGTTCTTC
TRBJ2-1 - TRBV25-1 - CASSVTYNEQFF TGTGCCAGCAGTGTTACGTACAATGAGCAGTTCTTC
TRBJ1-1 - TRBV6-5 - CASSYRELNTEAFF TGTGCCAGCAGTTACAGGGAGCTGAACACTGAAGCTTTCTTT
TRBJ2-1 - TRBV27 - CASSLAGPYNEQFF TGTGCCAGCAGTTTAGCGGGTCCCTACAATGAGCAGTTCTTC
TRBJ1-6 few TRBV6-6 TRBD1 CASSRDRNSPLHF TGTGCCAGCAGCCGGGACAGAAATTCACCCCTCCACTTT
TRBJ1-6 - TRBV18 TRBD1 CASSPPGQGYSPLHF TGTGCCAGCTCACCCCCGGGACAGGGGTATTCACCCCTCCACTTT
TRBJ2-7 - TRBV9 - CASSSPYNYEQYF TGTGCCAGCAGCAGTCCCTATAACTACGAGCAGTACTTC
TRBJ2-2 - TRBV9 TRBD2 CASVAGVTGELFF TGTGCCTCGGTGGCGGGGGTCACCGGGGAGCTGTTTTTT
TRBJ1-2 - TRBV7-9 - CASSLGTGGVYTF TGTGCCAGCAGCTTAGGAACAGGAGGGGTCTACACCTTC
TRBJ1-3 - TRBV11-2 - CASSLIGAGNTIYF TGTGCCAGCAGCTTAATAGGGGCTGGAAACACCATATATTTT
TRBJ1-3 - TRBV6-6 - CASSRSSGNTIYF TGTGCCAGCAGCAGGAGCTCTGGAAACACCATATATTTT
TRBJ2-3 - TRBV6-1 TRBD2 CASSALAATDTQYF TGTGCCAGCAGTGCACTAGCGGCCACAGATACGCAGTATTTT
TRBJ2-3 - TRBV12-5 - CASGPAADTQYF TGTGCTAGTGGCCCAGCGGCAGATACGCAGTATTTT
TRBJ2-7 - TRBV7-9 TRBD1 CASSLRDSSYEQYF TGTGCCAGCAGCTTAAGGGACAGCTCCTACGAGCAGTACTTC
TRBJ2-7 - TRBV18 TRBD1 CASSPRDRVSYEQYF TGTGCCAGCTCACCACGGGACAGGGTCTCCTACGAGCAGTACTTC
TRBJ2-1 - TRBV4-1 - CASSQGDSINEQFF TGCGCCAGCAGCCAAGGGGACTCCATCAATGAGCAGTTCTTC
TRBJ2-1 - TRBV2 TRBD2 CASSPPVLAGLNEQFF TGTGCCAGCAGCCCCCCCGTACTAGCGGGGCTGAATGAGCAGTTCTTC
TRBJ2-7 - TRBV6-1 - CASRPGRSYEQYF TGTGCCAGTCGACCGGGACGCTCCTACGAGCAGTACTTC
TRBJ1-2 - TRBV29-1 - CSVGTGNLNYGYTF TGCAGCGTGGGAACAGGGAACTTGAACTATGGCTACACCTTC
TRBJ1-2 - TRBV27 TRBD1 CASSAQGTKGYTF TGTGCCAGCAGTGCACAGGGGACGAAGGGCTACACCTTC
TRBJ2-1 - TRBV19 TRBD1 CASSMRGPYNEQFF TGTGCCAGTAGTATGAGGGGGCCCTACAATGAGCAGTTCTTC
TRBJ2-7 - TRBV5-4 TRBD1 CASSLEGQAYEQYF TGTGCCAGCAGCTTGGAAGGACAGGCCTACGAGCAGTACTTC
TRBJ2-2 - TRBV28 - CASSLGEPGELFF TGTGCCAGCAGTTTGGGTGAGCCGGGGGAGCTGTTTTTT
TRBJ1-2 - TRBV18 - CASSPLKGALYGYTF TGTGCCAGCTCACCTCTCAAAGGAGCCCTTTATGGCTACACCTTC
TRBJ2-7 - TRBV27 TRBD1 CASSSPGQPYEQYF TGTGCCAGCAGCTCTCCGGGACAGCCGTACGAGCAGTACTTC
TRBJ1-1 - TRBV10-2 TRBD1 CASGLRQGVNTEAFF TGCGCCAGCGGATTAAGACAGGGGGTCAACACTGAAGCTTTCTTT
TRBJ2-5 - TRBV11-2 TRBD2 CASSRRGGGETQYF TGTGCCAGCAGCCGTCGCGGGGGAGGAGAGACCCAGTACTTC
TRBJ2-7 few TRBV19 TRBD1 CASSQQGQGLYEQYF TGTGCCAGTAGTCAACAGGGACAGGGACTATACGAGCAGTACTTC
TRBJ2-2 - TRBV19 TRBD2 CASSTSGRANTGELFF TGTGCCAGTAGCACCAGCGGGAGGGCCAACACCGGGGAGCTGTTTTTT
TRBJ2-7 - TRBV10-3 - CAISDDQGRQGYTYEQYF TGTGCCATCAGTGACGATCAGGGGCGGCAGGGATACACCTACGAGCAGTACTTC
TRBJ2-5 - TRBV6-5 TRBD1 CASKGAKETQYF TGTGCCAGCAAGGGGGCCAAGGAGACCCAGTACTTC
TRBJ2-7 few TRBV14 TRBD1 CASSFIRDRAPYEQYF TGTGCCAGCAGCTTTATCCGGGACAGGGCACCCTACGAGCAGTACTTC
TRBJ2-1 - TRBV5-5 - CASSFGGWEQFF TGTGCCAGCAGCTTTGGGGGATGGGAGCAGTTCTTC
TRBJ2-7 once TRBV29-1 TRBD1 CSVDETGNPYEQYF TGCAGCGTTGATGAGACAGGGAATCCCTACGAGCAGTACTTC
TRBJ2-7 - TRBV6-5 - CASSYSITGLVWEQYF TGTGCCAGCAGTTACTCGATCACGGGCCTCGTCTGGGAGCAGTACTTC